A selection of T cell receptor beta chains follows, all from one sample in a study of OX40 agonist ivuxolimab in advanced cancers. TCRdb keeps only in-frame clones here, not all; method: immunoSEQ multiplex PCR. The sample has about 25,000 clones; roughly 85% are singletons. The sequencing used CD4+ or CD8+ T cells sorted from blood, collected in a trial of the OX40 agonist ivuxolimab. These receptor sequences come from an adult with an advanced solid tumor such as melanoma, head and neck, liver or kidney cancer. CDR3s include the opening cysteine and the closing phenylalanine or tryptophan. Each record gives: D gene, V gene, J gene, CDR3 protein, CDR3 DNA. The D gene is left open where the match is weak.

.	TRBV7-9	TRBJ1-1	CASSLTGFNAEAFF	TGTGCCAGCAGCTTGACAGGCTTTAACGCTGAAGCTTTCTTT
.	TRBV6-6	TRBJ1-4	CASSYGGGAEKLFF	TGTGCCAGCAGTTACGGGGGGGGAGCGGAAAAACTGTTTTTT
.	TRBV7-9	TRBJ1-2	CASSLGGEIGNYGYTF	TGTGCCAGCAGCTTAGGTGGGGAAATTGGAAACTATGGCTACACCTTC
.	TRBV5-1	TRBJ2-7	CASGGPYEQYF	TGCGCCAGCGGCGGCCCCTACGAGCAGTACTTC
.	TRBV5-4	TRBJ2-1	CASSLNYGSGAYNEQFF	TGTGCCAGCAGCTTGAATTACGGGAGCGGAGCCTACAATGAGCAGTTCTTC
.	TRBV6-5	TRBJ1-2	CASSYSIDSYGYTF	TGTGCCAGCAGTTACTCAATCGACAGTTATGGCTACACCTTC
TRBD1	TRBV4-1	TRBJ1-2	CASSHPGGPGGGYGYTF	TGCGCCAGCAGCCACCCAGGGGGGCCAGGGGGCGGCTATGGCTACACCTTC
.	TRBV5-2	TRBJ1-2	CASSLLWTGNGYTF	TGTGCCAGCAGCTTGTTGTGGACAGGGAACGGCTACACCTTC
.	TRBV6-6	TRBJ2-7	CASSRPEQSYEQYF	TGTGCCAGCAGTCGACCCGAGCAGTCCTACGAGCAGTACTTC
.	TRBV29-1	TRBJ2-7	CSVEVSYEQYF	TGCAGCGTTGAAGTTTCCTACGAGCAGTACTTC
TRBD2	TRBV27	TRBJ2-3	CASSLTRTSSPTYTQYF	TGTGCCAGCAGTTTAACCAGGACTAGCTCCCCCACGTATACGCAGTATTTT
.	TRBV4-1	TRBJ2-3	CASSQRVDVTDTQYF	TGCGCCAGCAGCCAACGGGTCGACGTAACAGATACGCAGTATTTT
TRBD2	TRBV15	TRBJ2-1	CATSRVAAGGYNEQFF	TGTGCCACCAGCAGAGTGGCAGCGGGGGGTTACAATGAGCAGTTCTTC
TRBD1	TRBV19	TRBJ1-2	CASSNSRQGENYGYTF	TGTGCCAGTAGTAACTCCAGACAGGGGGAGAACTATGGCTACACCTTC
.	TRBV13	TRBJ1-2	CASSLGWGTKEYGYTF	TGTGCCAGCAGCTTAGGCTGGGGGACAAAAGAATATGGCTACACCTTC
.	TRBV30	TRBJ1-6	CAWRRLGYNSPLHF	TGTGCCTGGAGGCGGTTGGGTTATAATTCACCCCTCCACTTT
TRBD2	TRBV27	TRBJ2-1	CASSSSTSGYSYNEQFF	TGTGCCAGCAGTTCCTCCACTAGCGGCTACTCCTACAATGAGCAGTTCTTC
.	TRBV7-9	TRBJ2-1	CASSRREGSYNEQFF	TGTGCCAGCAGCCGGCGTGAGGGGTCCTACAATGAGCAGTTCTTC